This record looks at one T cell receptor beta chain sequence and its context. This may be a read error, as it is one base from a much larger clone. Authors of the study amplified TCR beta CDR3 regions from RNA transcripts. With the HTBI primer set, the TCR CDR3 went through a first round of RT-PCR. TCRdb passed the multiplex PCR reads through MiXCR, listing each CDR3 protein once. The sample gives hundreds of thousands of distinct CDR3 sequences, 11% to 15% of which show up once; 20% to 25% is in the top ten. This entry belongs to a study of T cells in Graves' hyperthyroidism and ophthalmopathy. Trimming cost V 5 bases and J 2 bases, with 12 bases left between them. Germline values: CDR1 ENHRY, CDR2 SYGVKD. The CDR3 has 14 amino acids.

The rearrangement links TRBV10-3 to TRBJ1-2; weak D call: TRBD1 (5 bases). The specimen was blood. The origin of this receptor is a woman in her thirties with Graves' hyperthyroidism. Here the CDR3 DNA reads TGTGCCATCAGTTCCCTTGACAGAAACTATGGCTACACCTTC. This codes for CAISSLDRNYGYTF.